This note documents a single T cell receptor (beta chain) sequence. The identical CDR3 is also encoded by other nucleotide sequences in the sample. Assay: immunoSEQ multiplex PCR; the TCRdb copy retains only in-frame clones and omits some. Of around 500,000 clones listed, roughly 77% are singletons. CDR1 is MDHEN, CDR2 SYDVKM, per germline. The CDR3 loop spans 12 amino acids. V was pared by 5 bases and J by 5 bases, with 0 bases of the junction left unmatched. This sample was included in a study of shared clonotypes between healthy human individuals. Sequenced sample: PBMCs. The rearrangement links TRBV28 to TRBJ2-7; TRBD2 matches at 10 bases. The TCR was taken from a middle-aged woman in good health. Some clones in this sample may be carry-over from other donors' samples. CDR3 region: CASSLAGDEQYF. Here the CDR3 DNA reads TGTGCCAGCAGTCTAGCGGGAGACGAGCAGTACTTC.